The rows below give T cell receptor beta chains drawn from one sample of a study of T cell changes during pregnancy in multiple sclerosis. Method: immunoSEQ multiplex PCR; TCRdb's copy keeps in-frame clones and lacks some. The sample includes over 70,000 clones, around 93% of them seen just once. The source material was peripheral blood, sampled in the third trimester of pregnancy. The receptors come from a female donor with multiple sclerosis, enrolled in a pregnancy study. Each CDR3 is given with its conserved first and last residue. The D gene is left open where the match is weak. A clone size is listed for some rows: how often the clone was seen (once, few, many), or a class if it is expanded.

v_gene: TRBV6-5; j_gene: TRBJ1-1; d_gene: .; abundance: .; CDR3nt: TGTGCCAGCCGCCAGGGCCAACACACTGAAGCTTTCTTT; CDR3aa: CASRQGQHTEAFF
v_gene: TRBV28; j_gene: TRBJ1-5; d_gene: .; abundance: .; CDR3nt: TGTGCCAGCACTGAAGCGAGTCAGCCCCAGCATTTT; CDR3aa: CASTEASQPQHF
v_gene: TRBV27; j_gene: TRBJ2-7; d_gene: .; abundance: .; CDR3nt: TGTGCCAGCAGTTTACAGGGGAACTTCTACGAGCAGTACTTC; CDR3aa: CASSLQGNFYEQYF
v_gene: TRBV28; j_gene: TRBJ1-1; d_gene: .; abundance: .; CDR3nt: TGTGCCAGCAGCCAACCGGGACTCCCGAACACTGAAGCTTTCTTT; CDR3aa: CASSQPGLPNTEAFF
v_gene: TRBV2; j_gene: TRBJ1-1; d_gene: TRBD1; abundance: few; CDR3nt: TGTGCCAGCAGTTTACAGGGGGCGGGGAACACTGAAGCTTTCTTT; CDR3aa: CASSLQGAGNTEAFF
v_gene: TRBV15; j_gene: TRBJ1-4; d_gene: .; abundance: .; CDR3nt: TGTGCCACCAGCACCAAACTCGACAGTCAGAGACAAAAACTGTTTTTT; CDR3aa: CATSTKLDSQRQKLFF
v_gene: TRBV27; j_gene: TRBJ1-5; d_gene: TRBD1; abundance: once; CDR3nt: TGTGCCAGCAGTTGGGGACAGGGGGTTGGTCAGCCCCAGCATTTT; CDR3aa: CASSWGQGVGQPQHF
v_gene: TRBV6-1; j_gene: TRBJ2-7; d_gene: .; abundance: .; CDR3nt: TGTGCCAGCAGTGAAGGAGGCTACGAGCAGTACTTC; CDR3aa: CASSEGGYEQYF
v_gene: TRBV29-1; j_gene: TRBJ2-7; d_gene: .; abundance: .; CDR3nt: TGCAGCGTGGGAGGTCCGCGGGGCTACGAGCAGTACTTC; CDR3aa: CSVGGPRGYEQYF
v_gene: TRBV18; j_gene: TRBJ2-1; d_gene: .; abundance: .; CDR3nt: TGTGCCAGCTCACCCAGCGGCAATGAGCAGTTCTTC; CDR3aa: CASSPSGNEQFF
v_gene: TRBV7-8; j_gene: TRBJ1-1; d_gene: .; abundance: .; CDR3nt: TGTGCCAGCAGCTTAGGTCTAGGGGCACACACTGAAGCTTTCTTT; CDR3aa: CASSLGLGAHTEAFF
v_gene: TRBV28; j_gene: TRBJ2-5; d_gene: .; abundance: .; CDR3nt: TGTGCCAGCAGTTTCCCAGGAGGCCAAGAGACCCAGTACTTC; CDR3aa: CASSFPGGQETQYF
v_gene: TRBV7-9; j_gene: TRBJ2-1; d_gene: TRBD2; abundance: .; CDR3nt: TGTGCCAGCAGCTCTGGGACTAGCGGCAACAATGAGCAGTTCTTC; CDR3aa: CASSSGTSGNNEQFF
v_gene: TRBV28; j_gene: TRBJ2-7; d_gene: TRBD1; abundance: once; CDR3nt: TGTGCCAGCAGTTCGGTTGGGGACAGAGACTCCTACGAGCAGTACTTC; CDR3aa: CASSSVGDRDSYEQYF
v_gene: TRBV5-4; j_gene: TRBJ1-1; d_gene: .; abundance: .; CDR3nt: TGTGCCAGCAGCCCAGTCGAAACAAGGAACACTGAAGCTTTCTTT; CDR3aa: CASSPVETRNTEAFF
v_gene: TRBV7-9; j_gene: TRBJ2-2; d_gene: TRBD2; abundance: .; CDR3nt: TGTGCCAGCAGCTTCTTAGCGGGAGTACCCGGGGAGCTGTTTTTT; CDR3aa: CASSFLAGVPGELFF
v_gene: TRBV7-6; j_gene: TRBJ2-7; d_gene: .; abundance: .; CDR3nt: TGTGCCAGCAGCTTATGGTCAGGGGACCGCTACGAGCAGTACTTC; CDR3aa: CASSLWSGDRYEQYF
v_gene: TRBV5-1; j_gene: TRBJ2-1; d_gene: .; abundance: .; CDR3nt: TGCGCCAGCAGCTCGGCGGATCTAGTTGAAATCTACAATGAGCAGTTCTTC; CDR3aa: CASSSADLVEIYNEQFF
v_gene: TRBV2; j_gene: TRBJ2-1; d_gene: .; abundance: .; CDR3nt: TGTGCCAGCAGAGTTAGCTCCTACAATGAGCAGTTCTTC; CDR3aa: CASRVSSYNEQFF
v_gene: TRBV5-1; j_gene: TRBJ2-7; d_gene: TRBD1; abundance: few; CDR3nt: TGCGCCAGCAGCAAGGACAGGGCAGTGAACGAGCAGTACTTC; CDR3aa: CASSKDRAVNEQYF
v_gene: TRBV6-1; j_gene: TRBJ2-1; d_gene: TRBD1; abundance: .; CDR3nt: TGTGCCAGCAGTAAACAGGGGCGGGTGTACAATGAGCAGTTCTTC; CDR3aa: CASSKQGRVYNEQFF
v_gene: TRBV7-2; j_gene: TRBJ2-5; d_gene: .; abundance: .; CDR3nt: TGTGCCAGCAGCTTGGGGGGGAGGGGGAAGACCCAGTACTTC; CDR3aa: CASSLGGRGKTQYF
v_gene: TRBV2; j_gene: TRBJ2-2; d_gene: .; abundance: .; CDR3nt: TGTGCCAGCAGTGAACGGACTACCGGGGAGCTGTTTTTT; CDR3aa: CASSERTTGELFF
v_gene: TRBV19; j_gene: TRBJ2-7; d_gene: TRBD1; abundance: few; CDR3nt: TGTGCCAGTAGTATAGGGCAGGGGGCCTACGAGCAGTACTTC; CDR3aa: CASSIGQGAYEQYF
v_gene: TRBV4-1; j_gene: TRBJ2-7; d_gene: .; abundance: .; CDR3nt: TGCGCCAGCAGCCAGGTTTCCGGAGGGACGGCGAACTACGAGCAGTACTTC; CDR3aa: CASSQVSGGTANYEQYF
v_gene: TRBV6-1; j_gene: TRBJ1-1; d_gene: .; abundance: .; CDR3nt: TGTGCCAGCATTTCCCTGGGGGGTCTCAACACTGAAGCTTTCTTT; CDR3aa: CASISLGGLNTEAFF
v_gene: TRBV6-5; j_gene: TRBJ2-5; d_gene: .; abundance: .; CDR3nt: TGTGCCAGCAGTCCAGGGGTAGGGACCCAGTACTTC; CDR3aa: CASSPGVGTQYF
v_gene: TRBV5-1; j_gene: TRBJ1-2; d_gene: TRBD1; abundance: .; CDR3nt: TGCGCCAGCAGCGCCCAGGGGGACTATGGCTACACCTTC; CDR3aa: CASSAQGDYGYTF